The 32 T cell receptor beta chains below all came from one sample that was sequenced in a study of cytomegalovirus exposure and HLA in healthy donors. The PCR was carried out with 60 Vbeta primers and 13 Jbeta primers. Here immunoSEQ multiplex PCR was the method, and the copy in TCRdb shows in-frame clones only, minus some. This table has roughly 150,000 clones, around 80% appearing once. The sample consisted of PBMCs. These receptors originate from a man aged 25-45 years in good health.

The V and J genes are TRBV5-1 and TRBJ2-7; 8 nucleotides align to TRBD1. The CDR3 runs to 13 residues. The ends lost 4 bases at V and 3 bases at J; junction bases unmatched: 3. Germline V gene data show CDR1 as SGHRS and CDR2 as YFSETQ. The CDR3 DNA sequence: TGCGCCAGCAGCACGGGACAGGTCTACGAGCAGTACTTC. Encoded protein: CASSTGQVYEQYF. Looking up the rest from reference TRBV5-1 and TRBJ2-7 gives the full variable domain: KAGVTQTPRYLIKTRGQQVTLSCSPISGHRSVSWYQQTPGQGLQFLFEYFSETQRNKGNFPGRFSGRQFSNSRSEMNVSTLELGDSALYLCASSTGQVYEQYFGPGTRLTVT.

This rearrangement joins TRBV5-1 to TRBJ2-1; the match to TRBD2 covers 11 bases. The germline CDR1 and CDR2 sequences are SGHRS and YFSETQ. V shed 5 bases and J 5 bases; nucleotides not matched to a gene: 3. This CDR3 is 14 amino acids long. The CDR3 spells CASRMGLADNEQFF. The DNA for the CDR3 is TGCGCCAGCAGAATGGGACTAGCGGACAATGAGCAGTTCTTC. Together with reference TRBV5-1 and TRBJ2-1, the CDR3 gives the full variable domain: KAGVTQTPRYLIKTRGQQVTLSCSPISGHRSVSWYQQTPGQGLQFLFEYFSETQRNKGNFPGRFSGRQFSNSRSEMNVSTLELGDSALYLCASRMGLADNEQFFGPGTRLTVL.

Comments on this clone: Compared with germline, one end of the junction differs, possibly owing to a read error. This rearrangement joins TRBV7-9 to TRBJ1-5; D gene unclear. Germline V gene lookup returns CDR1 SEHNR and CDR2 FQNEAQ (reference sequence). The CDR3 length is 15 residues. CDR3 sequence reads: CSSSFSNPGYQPQHF. The CDR3 nucleotides are TGTTCCAGCAGCTTTTCGAATCCTGGCTATCAGCCCCAGCATTTT.

The chain joins TRBV6-6 to TRBJ2-7; 8 bases fit TRBD1. The V gene end was trimmed by 7 bases and the J gene end by 3 bases; junction bases not matched to a gene: 2. Per germline, CDR1 MNHNY and CDR2 SVGAGI (reference sequence). The CDR3 contains 12 residues. The CDR3: CASKQGDYEQYF. In nucleotides, the CDR3 is TGTGCCAGCAAACAGGGGGACTACGAGCAGTACTTC.

The chain couples TRBV14 to TRBJ2-3; D unresolved. Germline lookup yields CDR1 SGHDN and CDR2 FVKESK. With 5 bases removed from V and 6 bases from J, the gap between germline ends came to 9 bases. The CDR3 runs to 12 residues. This CDR3 is CASSYYSDTQYF. The CDR3 nucleotides are TGTGCCAGCAGCTACTATTCTGATACGCAGTATTTT.

J is TRBJ1-1 and V is TRBV5-1, with 8 positions matching TRBD1. The germline V gene has CDR1 SGHRS and CDR2 YFSETQ. V shed 3 bases and J 3 bases; nucleotides not matched to a gene: 4. This CDR3 contains 14 residues. The CDR3, as DNA: TGCGCCAGCAGCTCCCAGGGGGCGTACACTGAAGCTTTCTTT. Its protein is CASSSQGAYTEAFF.

The rearrangement joins TRBV5-5 to TRBJ1-2; a weak D match, TRBD1 (6 bases). The CDR3 covers 16 residues. Trimming cost V 4 bases and J 0 bases, with 16 bases left between them. The germline CDR1 and CDR2 sequences are SGHKS and YYEKEE (reference sequence). CDR3 in DNA: TGTGCCAGCAGCCCCGGTGGGGGGGCAGCTAACTATGGCTACACCTTC. Protein sequence: CASSPGGGAANYGYTF.

This clone was seen a few times. The V gene is TRBV28, the J gene TRBJ2-7; weak D call: TRBD1 (6 bases). Germline CDR1 is MDHEN and CDR2 is SYDVKM. The CDR3 extends over 13 amino acids. Trimming shortened V by 9 bases and J by 4 bases, and 16 bases separated the two germline ends. For the CDR3, the DNA is TGTGCCAGTTCCTTGTGGGGGCCATACGAGCAGTACTTC. Translating gives CASSLWGPYEQYF. The whole variable domain, filled in from reference TRBV28 and TRBJ2-7, reads DVKVTQSSRYLVKRTGEKVFLECVQDMDHENMFWYRQDPGLGLRLIYFSYDVKMKEKGDIPEGYSVSREKKERFSLILESASTNQTSMYLCASSLWGPYEQYFGPGTRLTVT.

Here the CDR3 reads CASSSNLGEQFF. The CDR3 DNA is TGTGCCAGCAGTTCCAACCTAGGTGAGCAGTTCTTC. The J gene is TRBJ2-1, the V gene TRBV6-1; D not certain. Per germline, CDR1 MNHNS and CDR2 SASEGT. This CDR3 spans 12 amino acids. Trimming cost V 5 bases and J 9 bases, with 11 bases left between them.

In its sample, this clone was seen a few times. This rearrangement joins TRBV30 to TRBJ1-5, with D possibly being TRBD1 (6 bases). V gave up 2 bases and J gave up 5 bases, with 10 bases separating them. The CDR3 loop spans 13 amino acids. The germline V gene has CDR1 GTSNPN and CDR2 SVGIG (reference sequence). Here the CDR3 reads CAWSKQGDQPQHF. The CDR3 coding sequence is TGTGCCTGGAGTAAACAGGGAGATCAGCCCCAGCATTTT. Variable domain in full (rest from reference TRBV30 and TRBJ1-5): SQTIHQWPATLVQPVGSPLSLECTVEGTSNPNLYWYRQAAGRGLQLLFYSVGIGQISSEVPQNLSASRPQDRQFILSSKKLLLSDSGFYLCAWSKQGDQPQHFGDGTRLSIL.

The V gene is TRBV11-2, the J gene TRBJ2-1; D remains ambiguous. This CDR3 spans 13 amino acids. The V gene's germline CDR1 is SGHAT and CDR2 FQNNGV. Trimming stripped 5 bases from V and 6 bases from J, with 11 bases between. The CDR3 spells CASSPPHSNEQFF. The CDR3 coding sequence is TGTGCCAGCAGCCCTCCGCACAGCAATGAGCAGTTCTTC.

The rearrangement uses TRBV25-1 and TRBJ1-3; D not resolved. Germline V lookup: CDR1 MGHDK, CDR2 SYGVNS. The length of the CDR3 is 11 residues. The V and J ends lost 6 bases and 8 bases respectively, with 8 bases between them. CDR3 DNA: TGTGCCAGCAGGAGAGAGGACACCATATATTTT. It yields the protein CASRREDTIYF.

The chain employs TRBV19 and TRBJ2-5; D is possibly TRBD2 (5 bases). Looked up from germline, CDR1 is LNHDA and CDR2 is SQIVND (reference sequence). This CDR3 spans 15 amino acids. Trimming removed 0 bases from V and 6 bases from J, with 14 bases in between. The CDR3 spells CASSIETSGSQTQYF. The CDR3, as DNA: TGTGCCAGTAGTATAGAAACTAGTGGGAGCCAGACCCAGTACTTC.

This rearrangement joins TRBV7-9 to TRBJ2-1; 9 bases match TRBD2. The CDR3 spans 16 residues. Unmatched junction bases numbered 9, after V lost 0 bases and J lost 9 bases. Germline lookup yields CDR1 SEHNR and CDR2 FQNEAQ (reference sequence). The CDR3 protein is CASSLALGGREPEQFF. The DNA of the CDR3 is TGTGCCAGCAGCTTAGCCCTGGGCGGGAGGGAACCTGAGCAGTTCTTC. Filled out from reference TRBV7-9 and TRBJ2-1, the complete variable domain reads DTGVSQNPRHKITKRGQNVTFRCDPISEHNRLYWYRQTLGQGPEFLTYFQNEAQLEKSRLLSDRFSAERPKGSFSTLEIQRTEQGDSAMYLCASSLALGGREPEQFFGPGTRLTVL.

The chain has TRBV27 and TRBJ2-1; weak D call: TRBD2 (6 bases). V was pared by 3 bases and J by 0 bases, with 9 bases between. The CDR3 extends over 15 amino acids. Germline V gene sequence: CDR1 MNHEY, CDR2 SMNVEV (reference sequence). The CDR3 loop is CASSFGGSSYNEQFF. Here the CDR3 DNA reads TGTGCCAGCAGTTTTGGAGGGAGCTCCTACAATGAGCAGTTCTTC.

The V call is TRBV9, the J call TRBJ1-1, with D perhaps TRBD1 (6 bases). From germline, CDR1 is SGDLS and CDR2 YYNGEE. V shed 0 bases and J shed 0 bases, with 12 bases lying between them. The CDR3 consists of 16 residues. CDR3 coding DNA: TGTGCCAGCAGCGTAGATACAGGGCGAATGAACACTGAAGCTTTCTTT. Translated: CASSVDTGRMNTEAFF.

The rearrangement joins TRBV4-1 to TRBJ2-7, with 8 bases matching TRBD2. V was clipped by 4 bases and J by 4 bases; unmatched bases: 9. Germline V lookup: CDR1 MGHRA, CDR2 YSYEKL. This CDR3 spans 15 amino acids. The DNA of the CDR3 is TGCGCCAGCAGCCCCCGAACTAGCGGCCAATACGAGCAGTACTTC. This gives the protein CASSPRTSGQYEQYF.

This chain connects TRBV30 to TRBJ1-4; 7 nucleotides line up with TRBD1. The J segment lost 7 bases and the V segment lost 1 base, leaving 3 bases of the junction unmatched. Germline CDR1 is GTSNPN and CDR2 is SVGIG (reference sequence). This CDR3 region has 13 residues. CDR3 in amino acids: CAWSAGQPEKLFF. The CDR3 nucleotides are TGTGCCTGGAGTGCGGGACAGCCTGAAAAACTGTTTTTT.

The genes are TRBV29-1 and TRBJ2-2; the D gene is possibly TRBD1 (6 bases). The CDR3 length is 12 residues. Trimming pared 5 bases from V and 6 bases from J, leaving 10 bases between. Germline CDR1 reads SQVTM; CDR2 reads ANQGSEA. CDR3 DNA sequence: TGCAGCGTTACAGGGTCCGCCGGGGAGCTGTTTTTT. As protein: CSVTGSAGELFF.

The V gene is TRBV5-1, the J gene TRBJ2-5; no firm D call. The J call may be incorrect, as the DNA end agrees better with TRBJ2-7. The V gene's germline CDR1 is SGHRS and CDR2 YFSETQ. The CDR3 consists of 13 residues. This chain's CDR3 is CASRGVMTAEQYF. DNA of the CDR3: TGCGCCAGCAGGGGCGTTATGACGGCCGAGCAGTACTTC.

J is TRBJ2-1 and V is TRBV6-1; D is undetermined. CDR3 length: 15 residues. V was cut by 6 bases and J by 6 bases, with 18 bases left in between. Germline V gene lookup returns CDR1 MNHNS and CDR2 SASEGT. The DNA of the CDR3 is TGTGCCAGCAGCCAGATGGCAGTAAGAGGCAATGAGCAGTTCTTC. Residues: CASSQMAVRGNEQFF.

This chain joins TRBV2 and TRBJ2-3; TRBD2 aligns across 14 bases. The germline gives CDR1 SNHLY, CDR2 FYNNEI. The CDR3 runs to 15 residues. V dropped 6 bases and J dropped 5; count of bases not matched to a gene: 4. CDR3 loop: CASRLGLAGGDTQYF. The CDR3, as DNA: TGTGCCAGCAGACTAGGACTAGCGGGAGGAGATACGCAGTATTTT. Full variable domain (outside the CDR3, taken from reference TRBV2 and TRBJ2-3): EPEVTQTPSHQVTQMGQEVILRCVPISNHLYFYWYRQILGQKVEFLVSFYNNEISEKSEIFDDQFSVERPDGSNFTLKIRSTKLEDSAMYFCASRLGLAGGDTQYFGPGTRLTVL.

CDR3 sequence: CASSLSVGVGETQYF. CDR3 sequence (DNA): TGTGCCAGCAGCTTAAGTGTGGGAGTAGGAGAGACCCAGTACTTC. The chain links TRBV11-2 to TRBJ2-5; weak D call: TRBD2 (5 bases). The germline V and J ends were trimmed by 2 bases and 4 bases, with 14 bases remaining between them. The germline CDR1 and CDR2 sequences are SGHAT and FQNNGV. The CDR3 length is 15 residues.

This clone was observed once. This sequence joins TRBV28 and TRBJ1-2; D not resolved. The CDR3 has 14 residues. V lost 8 bases to trimming and J lost 3 bases, with 16 bases between them. Germline V gene lookup returns CDR1 MDHEN and CDR2 SYDVKM. CDR3 sequence (DNA): TGTGCCAGCGGACTAGTCTTGGGTGACTATGGCTACACCTTC. It specifies CASGLVLGDYGYTF.

The chain is built from TRBV19 and TRBJ2-3; 14 bases are shared with TRBD2. Germline V lookup: CDR1 LNHDA, CDR2 SQIVND (reference sequence). After removal of 9 bases from V and 2 bases from J, the junction contained 4 bases not matched to a gene. This CDR3 has 15 residues. Here the CDR3 DNA reads TGTGCCAGCATGGGACTAGCGGGAGTCACAGATACGCAGTATTTT. Amino acids: CASMGLAGVTDTQYF.

This clone was detected once. This rearrangement joins TRBV27 to TRBJ1-4; 7 nucleotides line up with TRBD1. The CDR3 totals 15 residues. The junction had 0 bases not matched to a gene; V was cut back by 2 bases and J by 0 bases. The germline V gene encodes CDR1 MNHEY and CDR2 SMNVEV (reference sequence). CDR3 sequence: CASSLQGATNEKLFF. The CDR3 nucleotides read TGTGCCAGCAGTTTACAGGGGGCAACTAATGAAAAACTGTTTTTT.

This clone was found once. The CDR3 DNA follows: TGTGCCAGCTCGACCCCACTAGCGGGATACAATGAGCAGTTCTTC. Amino acid sequence: CASSTPLAGYNEQFF. The V gene is TRBV6-5, the J gene TRBJ2-1; 10 nucleotides line up with TRBD2. The CDR3 sequence is 15 residues long. Unmatched junction bases numbered 8, after V lost 8 bases and J lost 4 bases. CDR1 is MNHEY and CDR2 is SVGAGI in the germline V gene.

J is TRBJ1-2 and V is TRBV11-3, with 8 bases matching TRBD1. Trimming removed 2 bases from V and 5 bases from J; junction bases left unmatched: 7. Germline assignment: CDR1 SGHNT and CDR2 YENEEA. The length of the CDR3 is 15 residues. CDR3 sequence (DNA): TGTGCCAGCAGCTTAAGCCCAGGGGGCGTTTATGGCTACACCTTC. It translates to CASSLSPGGVYGYTF.

J is TRBJ2-3 and V is TRBV6-5; 7 positions match TRBD2. V trimming: 5 bases; J trimming: 6 bases; junction bases outside the gene matches: 5. Looked up from germline, CDR1 is MNHEY and CDR2 is SVGAGI. The CDR3 length is 13 residues. The CDR3 loop reads CASSQTSFDTQYF. DNA for the CDR3: TGTGCCAGCAGTCAGACTAGCTTTGATACGCAGTATTTT.

This chain links TRBV19 with TRBJ2-3; D unclear. Between the trimmed V and J ends, which lost 3 bases and 2 bases, there was a span of 6 bases. This CDR3 comprises 13 residues. Germline lookup yields CDR1 LNHDA and CDR2 SQIVND (reference sequence). CDR3 nucleotide sequence: TGTGCCAGTAGTATTGAGGTCACAGATACGCAGTATTTT. It codes for CASSIEVTDTQYF.

V is TRBV28 and J is TRBJ1-2; the D gene is possibly TRBD1 (6 bases). Germline CDR1 and CDR2: MDHEN and SYDVKM. Trimming cost V 5 bases and J 2 bases, with 6 bases left between them. This CDR3 contains 12 residues. In DNA form, the CDR3 reads TGTGCCAGCAGTACAGGGAACTATGGCTACACCTTC. Translating gives CASSTGNYGYTF.

V and J are TRBV6-6 and TRBJ2-1; D perhaps matches TRBD2 (5 bases). CDR3 size: 13 residues. Deletions cut 7 bases from V and 0 bases from J, with 7 bases between. Germline V gene data show CDR1 as MNHNY and CDR2 as SVGAGI (reference sequence). CDR3 loop: CASIAPSYNEQFF. For the CDR3, the DNA is TGTGCCAGCATAGCGCCCTCCTACAATGAGCAGTTCTTC.